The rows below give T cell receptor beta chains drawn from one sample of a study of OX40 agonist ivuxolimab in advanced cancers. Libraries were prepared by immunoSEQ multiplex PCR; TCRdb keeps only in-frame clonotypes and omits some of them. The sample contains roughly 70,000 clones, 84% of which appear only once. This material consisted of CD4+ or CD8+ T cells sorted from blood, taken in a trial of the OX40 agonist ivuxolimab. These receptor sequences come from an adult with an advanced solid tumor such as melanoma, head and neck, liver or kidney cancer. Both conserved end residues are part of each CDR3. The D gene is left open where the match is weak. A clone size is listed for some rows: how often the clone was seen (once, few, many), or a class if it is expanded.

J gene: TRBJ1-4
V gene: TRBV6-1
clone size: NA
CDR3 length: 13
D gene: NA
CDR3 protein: CASTPIVAEKLFF
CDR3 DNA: TGTGCCAGCACACCCATCGTGGCTGAAAAACTGTTTTTT

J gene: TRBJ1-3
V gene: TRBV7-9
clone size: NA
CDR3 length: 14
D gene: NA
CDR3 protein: CASRPTGTGNTIYF
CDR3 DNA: TGTGCCAGCAGACCCACAGGGACGGGAAACACCATATATTTT

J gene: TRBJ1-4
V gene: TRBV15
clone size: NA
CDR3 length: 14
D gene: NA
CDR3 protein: CATSRDQGREKLFF
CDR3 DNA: TGTGCCACCAGCAGAGATCAGGGCCGGGAAAAACTGTTTTTT

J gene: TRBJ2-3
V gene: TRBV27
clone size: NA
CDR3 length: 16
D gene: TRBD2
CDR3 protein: CASRRLASEDTDTQYF
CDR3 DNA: TGTGCCAGCAGACGACTAGCCTCAGAAGACACAGATACGCAGTATTTT

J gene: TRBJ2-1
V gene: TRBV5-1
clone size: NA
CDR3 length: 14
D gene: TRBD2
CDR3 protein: CASSRIGEGNEQFF
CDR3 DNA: TGCGCCAGCAGCCGGATAGGGGAGGGCAATGAGCAGTTCTTC

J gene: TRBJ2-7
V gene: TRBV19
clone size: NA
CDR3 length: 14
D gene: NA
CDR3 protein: CASSTSGIPYEQYF
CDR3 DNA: TGTGCCAGTAGTACCTCTGGGATTCCCTACGAGCAGTACTTC

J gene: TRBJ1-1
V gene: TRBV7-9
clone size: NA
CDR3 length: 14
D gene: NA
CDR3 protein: CASSLVQPNTEAFF
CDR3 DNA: TGTGCCAGCAGCTTAGTACAGCCGAACACTGAAGCTTTCTTT

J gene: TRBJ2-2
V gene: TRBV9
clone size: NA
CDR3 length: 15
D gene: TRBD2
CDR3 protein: CASSPRGGRGGELFF
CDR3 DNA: TGTGCCAGCAGCCCCCGGGGGGGCAGGGGCGGGGAGCTGTTTTTT

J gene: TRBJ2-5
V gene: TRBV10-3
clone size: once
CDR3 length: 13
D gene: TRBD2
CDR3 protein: CASQGLAGETQYF
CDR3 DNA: TGTGCCTCTCAGGGACTAGCAGGGGAGACCCAGTACTTC

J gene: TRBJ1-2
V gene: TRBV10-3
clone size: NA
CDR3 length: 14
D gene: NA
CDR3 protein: CAISDMQGNYGYTF
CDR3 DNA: TGTGCCATCAGTGATATGCAGGGCAACTATGGCTACACCTTC

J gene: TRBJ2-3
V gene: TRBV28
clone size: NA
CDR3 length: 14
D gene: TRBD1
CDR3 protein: CASSRTGGTDTQYF
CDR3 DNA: TGTGCCAGCAGTCGGACAGGGGGCACAGATACGCAGTATTTT

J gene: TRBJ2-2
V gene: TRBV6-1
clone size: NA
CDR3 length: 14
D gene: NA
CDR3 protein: CASTGGMNTGELFF
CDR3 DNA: TGTGCCAGCACGGGCGGGATGAACACCGGGGAGCTGTTTTTT

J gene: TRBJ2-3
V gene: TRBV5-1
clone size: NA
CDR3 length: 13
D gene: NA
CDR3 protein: CASSLAGTDTQYF
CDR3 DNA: TGCGCCAGCAGCTTAGCCGGCACAGATACGCAGTATTTT

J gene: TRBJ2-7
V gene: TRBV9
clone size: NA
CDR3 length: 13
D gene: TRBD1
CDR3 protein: CASSVQTGQEQYF
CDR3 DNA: TGTGCCAGCAGCGTACAGACAGGGCAAGAGCAGTACTTC

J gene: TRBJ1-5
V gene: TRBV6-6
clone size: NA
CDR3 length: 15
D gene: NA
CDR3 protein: CASTQDPYSNQPQHF
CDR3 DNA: TGTGCCAGCACCCAAGACCCTTATAGCAATCAGCCCCAGCATTTT

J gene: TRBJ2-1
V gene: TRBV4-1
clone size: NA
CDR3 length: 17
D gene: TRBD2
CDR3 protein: CASSQDVLAGAYNEQFF
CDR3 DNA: TGCGCCAGCAGCCAAGATGTCCTAGCGGGGGCTTACAATGAGCAGTTCTTC

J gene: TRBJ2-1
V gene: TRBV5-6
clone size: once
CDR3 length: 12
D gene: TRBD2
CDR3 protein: CASSPGGGEQFF
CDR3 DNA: TGTGCCAGCAGCCCCGGCGGGGGGGAGCAGTTCTTC

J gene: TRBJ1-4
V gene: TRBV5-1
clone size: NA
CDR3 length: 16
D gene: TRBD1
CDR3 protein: CASSVSQGAGREKLFF
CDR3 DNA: TGCGCCAGCAGCGTATCACAGGGGGCTGGTCGAGAAAAACTGTTTTTT

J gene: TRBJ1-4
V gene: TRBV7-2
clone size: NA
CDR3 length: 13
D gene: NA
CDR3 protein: CASSLGGREKLFF
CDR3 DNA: TGTGCCAGCAGCTTAGGGGGGCGAGAAAAACTGTTTTTT

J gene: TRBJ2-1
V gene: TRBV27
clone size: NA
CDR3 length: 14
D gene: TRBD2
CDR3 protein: CASSWTSGSYEQFF
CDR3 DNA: TGTGCCAGCAGTTGGACTAGCGGGAGCTATGAGCAGTTCTTC

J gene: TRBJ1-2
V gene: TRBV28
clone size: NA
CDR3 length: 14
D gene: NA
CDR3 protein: CASSLLWQGHGYTF
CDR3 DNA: TGTGCCAGCAGTTTACTGTGGCAGGGGCATGGCTACACCTTC

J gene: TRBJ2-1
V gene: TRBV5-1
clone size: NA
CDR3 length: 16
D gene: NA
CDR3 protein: CASSLRTGSSYNEQFF
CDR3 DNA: TGCGCCAGCAGCTTACGTACAGGGAGCTCCTACAATGAGCAGTTCTTC

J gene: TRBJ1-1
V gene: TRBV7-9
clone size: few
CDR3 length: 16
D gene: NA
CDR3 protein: CASSLTAGTLTLKAFF
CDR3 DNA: TGTGCCAGCAGCCTTACCGCAGGAACCTTAACACTGAAGGCTTTCTTT

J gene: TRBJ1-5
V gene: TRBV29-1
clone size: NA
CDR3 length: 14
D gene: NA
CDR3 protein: CSVGDSLPNQPQHF
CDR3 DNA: TGCAGCGTTGGTGACAGCCTACCTAATCAGCCCCAGCATTTT

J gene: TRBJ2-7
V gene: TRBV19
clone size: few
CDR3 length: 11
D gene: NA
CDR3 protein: CASSPIYEQYF
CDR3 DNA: TGTGCCAGTAGTCCCATCTACGAGCAGTACTTC

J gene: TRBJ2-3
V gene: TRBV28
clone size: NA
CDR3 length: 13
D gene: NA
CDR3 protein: CASRLGSTDTQYF
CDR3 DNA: TGTGCCAGCAGACTAGGGAGCACAGATACGCAGTATTTT

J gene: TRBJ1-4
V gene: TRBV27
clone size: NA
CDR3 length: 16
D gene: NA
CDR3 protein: CASSRSPGHPFEKLFF
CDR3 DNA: TGTGCCAGCAGCCGATCCCCGGGACACCCTTTTGAGAAACTGTTTTTT

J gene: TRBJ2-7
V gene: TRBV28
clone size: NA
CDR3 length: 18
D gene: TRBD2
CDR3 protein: CASRGFLARASGTYEQYF
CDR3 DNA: TGTGCCAGCAGAGGCTTTCTCGCTCGGGCTAGCGGGACCTACGAGCAGTACTTC

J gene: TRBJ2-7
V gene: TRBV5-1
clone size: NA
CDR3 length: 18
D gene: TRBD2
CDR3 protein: CASSPGQMGLARSYEQYF
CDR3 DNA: TGCGCCAGCAGCCCAGGACAGATGGGACTAGCGCGCTCCTACGAGCAGTACTTC

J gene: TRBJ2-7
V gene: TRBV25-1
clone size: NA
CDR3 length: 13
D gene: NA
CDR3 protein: CASRVNNRDEQYF
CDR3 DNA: TGTGCCAGCAGGGTAAATAACAGGGACGAGCAGTACTTC

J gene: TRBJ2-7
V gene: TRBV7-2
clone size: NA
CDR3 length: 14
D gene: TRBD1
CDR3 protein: CASSRDRGSYEQYF
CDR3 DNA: TGTGCCAGCAGCCGGGACAGGGGGTCTTACGAGCAGTACTTC

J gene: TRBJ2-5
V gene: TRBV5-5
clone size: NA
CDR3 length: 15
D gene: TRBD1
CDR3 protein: CASSLGQGAGETQYF
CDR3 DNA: TGTGCCAGCAGCTTGGGACAGGGGGCAGGAGAGACCCAGTACTTC

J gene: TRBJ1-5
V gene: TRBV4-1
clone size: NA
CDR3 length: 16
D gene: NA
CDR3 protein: CASSQERKVSNQPQHF
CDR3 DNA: TGCGCCAGCAGCCAAGAGAGAAAGGTTAGCAATCAGCCCCAGCATTTT

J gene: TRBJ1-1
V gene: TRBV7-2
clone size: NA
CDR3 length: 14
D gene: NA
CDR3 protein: CASTRGAVNTEAFF
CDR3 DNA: TGTGCCAGCACCCGGGGGGCAGTGAACACTGAAGCTTTCTTT

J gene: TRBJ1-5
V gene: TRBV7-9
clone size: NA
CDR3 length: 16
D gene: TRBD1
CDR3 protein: CASSLGDRGSNQPQHF
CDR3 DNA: TGTGCCAGCAGCTTAGGGGACAGGGGGAGCAATCAGCCCCAGCATTTT

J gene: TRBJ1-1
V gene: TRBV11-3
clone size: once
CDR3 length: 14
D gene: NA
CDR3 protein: CASSLTSSDTEAFF
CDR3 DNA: TGTGCCAGCAGCTTAACGTCTAGCGACACTGAAGCTTTCTTT

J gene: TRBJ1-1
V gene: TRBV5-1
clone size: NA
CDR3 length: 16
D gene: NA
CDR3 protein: CASSLGQTLVNTEAFF
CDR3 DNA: TGCGCCAGCAGCTTGGGACAGACGCTTGTGAACACTGAAGCTTTCTTT